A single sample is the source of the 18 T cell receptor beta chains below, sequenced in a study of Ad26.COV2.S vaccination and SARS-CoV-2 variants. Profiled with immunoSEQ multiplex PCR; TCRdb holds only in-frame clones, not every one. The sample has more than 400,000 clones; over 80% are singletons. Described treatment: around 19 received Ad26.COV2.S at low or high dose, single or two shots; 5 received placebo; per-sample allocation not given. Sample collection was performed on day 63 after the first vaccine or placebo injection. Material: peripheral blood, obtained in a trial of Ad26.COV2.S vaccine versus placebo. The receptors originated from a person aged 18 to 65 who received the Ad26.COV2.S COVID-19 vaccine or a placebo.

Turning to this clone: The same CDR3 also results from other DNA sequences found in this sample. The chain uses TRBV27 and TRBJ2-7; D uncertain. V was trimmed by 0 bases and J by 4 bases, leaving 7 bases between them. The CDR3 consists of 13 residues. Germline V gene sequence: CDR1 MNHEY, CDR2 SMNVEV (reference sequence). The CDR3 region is CASSLSPTYEQYF. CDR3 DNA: TGTGCCAGCAGTTTATCGCCTACTTACGAGCAGTACTTC.

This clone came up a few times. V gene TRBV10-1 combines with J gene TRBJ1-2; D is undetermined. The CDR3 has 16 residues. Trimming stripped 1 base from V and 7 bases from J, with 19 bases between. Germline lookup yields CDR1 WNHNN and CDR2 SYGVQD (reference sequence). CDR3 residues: CASSEFPKLTEPGYTF. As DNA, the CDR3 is TGCGCCAGCAGTGAGTTCCCGAAACTCACAGAGCCTGGCTACACCTTC.

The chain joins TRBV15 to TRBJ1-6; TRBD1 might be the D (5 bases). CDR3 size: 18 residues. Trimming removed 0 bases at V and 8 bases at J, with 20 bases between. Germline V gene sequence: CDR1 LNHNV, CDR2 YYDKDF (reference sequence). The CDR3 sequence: CATSRDRRTRLGDSPLHF. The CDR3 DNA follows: TGTGCCACCAGCAGAGATCGCAGGACGCGATTAGGGGATTCACCCCTCCACTTT. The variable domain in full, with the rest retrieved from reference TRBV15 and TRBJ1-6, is DAMVIQNPRYQVTQFGKPVTLSCSQTLNHNVMYWYQQKSSQAPKLLFHYYDKDFNNEADTPDNFQSRRPNTSFCFLDIRSPGLGDTAMYLCATSRDRRTRLGDSPLHFGNGTRLTVT.

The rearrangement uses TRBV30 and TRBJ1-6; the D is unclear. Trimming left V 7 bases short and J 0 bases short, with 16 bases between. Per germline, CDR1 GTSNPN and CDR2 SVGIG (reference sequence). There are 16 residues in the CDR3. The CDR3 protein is CASNSNPSSYNSPLHF. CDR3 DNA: TGTGCCTCCAACTCAAACCCCAGCTCCTATAATTCACCCCTCCACTTT.

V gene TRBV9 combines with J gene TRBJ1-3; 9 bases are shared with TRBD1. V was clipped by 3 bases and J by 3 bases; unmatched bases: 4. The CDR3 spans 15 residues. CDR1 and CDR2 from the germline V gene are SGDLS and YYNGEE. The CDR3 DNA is TGTGCCAGCAGCGGATCGACAGGGGGTGGAAACACCATATATTTT. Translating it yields CASSGSTGGGNTIYF.

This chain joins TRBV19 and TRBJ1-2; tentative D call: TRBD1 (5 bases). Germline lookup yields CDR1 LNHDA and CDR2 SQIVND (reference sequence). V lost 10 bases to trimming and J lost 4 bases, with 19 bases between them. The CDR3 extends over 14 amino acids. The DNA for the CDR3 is TGTGCCACCACGATGAGAGGGGTCGCCTATGGCTACACCTTC. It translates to CATTMRGVAYGYTF.

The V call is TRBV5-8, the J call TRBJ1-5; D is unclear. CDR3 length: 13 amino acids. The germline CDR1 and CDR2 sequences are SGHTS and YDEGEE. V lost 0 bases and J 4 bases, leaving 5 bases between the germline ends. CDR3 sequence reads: CASSLATNQPQHF. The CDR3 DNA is TGTGCCAGCAGCTTGGCCACGAATCAGCCCCAGCATTTT.

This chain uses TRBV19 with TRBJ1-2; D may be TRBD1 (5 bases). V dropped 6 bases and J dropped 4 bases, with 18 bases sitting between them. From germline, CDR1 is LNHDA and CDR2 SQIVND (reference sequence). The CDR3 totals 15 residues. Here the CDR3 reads CASSPTEGPGYGYTF. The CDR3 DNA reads TGTGCCAGTAGCCCCACCGAGGGGCCGGGCTATGGCTACACCTTC. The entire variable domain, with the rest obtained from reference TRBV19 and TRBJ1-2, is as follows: DGGITQSPKYLFRKEGQNVTLSCEQNLNHDAMYWYRQDPGQGLRLIYYSQIVNDFQKGDIAEGYSVSREKKESFPLTVTSAQKNPTAFYLCASSPTEGPGYGYTFGSGTRLTVV.

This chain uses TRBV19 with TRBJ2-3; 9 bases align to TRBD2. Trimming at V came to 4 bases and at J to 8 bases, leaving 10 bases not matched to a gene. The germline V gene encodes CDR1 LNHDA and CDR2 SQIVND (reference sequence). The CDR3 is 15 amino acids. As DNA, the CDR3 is TGTGCCAGTAGTACCTTAGCGGGGGCACGGGGTACGCAGTATTTT. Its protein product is CASSTLAGARGTQYF. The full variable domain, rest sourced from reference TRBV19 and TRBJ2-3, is DGGITQSPKYLFRKEGQNVTLSCEQNLNHDAMYWYRQDPGQGLRLIYYSQIVNDFQKGDIAEGYSVSREKKESFPLTVTSAQKNPTAFYLCASSTLAGARGTQYFGPGTRLTVL.

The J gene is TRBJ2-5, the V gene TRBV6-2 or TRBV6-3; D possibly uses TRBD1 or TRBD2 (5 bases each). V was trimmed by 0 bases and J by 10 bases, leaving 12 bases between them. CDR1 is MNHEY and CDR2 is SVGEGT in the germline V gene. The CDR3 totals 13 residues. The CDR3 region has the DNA TGTGCCAGCAGTTACTCCGGGGACCAGCACCAGTACTTC. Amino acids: CASSYSGDQHQYF.

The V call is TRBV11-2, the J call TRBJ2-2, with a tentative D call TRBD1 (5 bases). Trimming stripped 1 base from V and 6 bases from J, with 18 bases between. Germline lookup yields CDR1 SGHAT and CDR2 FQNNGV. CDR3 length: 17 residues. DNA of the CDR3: TGTGCCAGCAGCTTAGGGGCAGGGTCGACTCGGGCCGGGGAGCTGTTTTTT. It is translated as CASSLGAGSTRAGELFF.

The chain's CDR3 is CASSTGTPNYGYTF. The CDR3, as DNA: TGTGCCAGCAGTACGGGTACGCCGAACTATGGCTACACCTTC. This sequence joins TRBV6-5 and TRBJ1-2; D call uncertain. The CDR3 contains 14 residues. Germline CDR1 is MNHEY and CDR2 is SVGAGI. Deletions cut 5 bases from V and 2 bases from J, with 12 bases between.

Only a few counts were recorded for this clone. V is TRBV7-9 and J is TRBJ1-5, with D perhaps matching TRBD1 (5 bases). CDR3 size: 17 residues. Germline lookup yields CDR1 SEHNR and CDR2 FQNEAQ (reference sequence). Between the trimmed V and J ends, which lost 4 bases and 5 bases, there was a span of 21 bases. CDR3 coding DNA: TGTGCCAGCAGCTCCACGGTTGACGGGGGATTGTATCAGCCCCAGCATTTT. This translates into CASSSTVDGGLYQPQHF.

This CDR3 is CASSPGLAGTDTQYF. The CDR3, as DNA: TGTGCCAGCAGCCCCGGACTAGCGGGGACAGATACGCAGTATTTT. V is TRBV5-5 and J is TRBJ2-3, with TRBD2 identical over 12 bases. The CDR3 is 15 residues long. Trimming at V came to 4 bases and at J to 3 bases, leaving 3 bases not matched to a gene. CDR1 is SGHKS, CDR2 YYEKEE, per germline (reference sequence).

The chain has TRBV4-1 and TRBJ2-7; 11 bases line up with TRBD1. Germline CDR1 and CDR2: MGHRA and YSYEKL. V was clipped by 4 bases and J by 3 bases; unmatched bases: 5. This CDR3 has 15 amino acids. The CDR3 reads CASSPRDRGFYEQYF. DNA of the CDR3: TGCGCCAGCAGCCCTCGGGACAGGGGGTTCTACGAGCAGTACTTC.

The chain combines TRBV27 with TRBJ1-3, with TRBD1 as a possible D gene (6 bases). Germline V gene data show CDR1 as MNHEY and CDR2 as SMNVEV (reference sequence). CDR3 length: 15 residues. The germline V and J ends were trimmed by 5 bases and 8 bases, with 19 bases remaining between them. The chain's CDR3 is CASSPTGQLGDTIYF. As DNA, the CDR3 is TGTGCCAGCAGTCCGACCGGACAGTTAGGGGACACCATATATTTT.

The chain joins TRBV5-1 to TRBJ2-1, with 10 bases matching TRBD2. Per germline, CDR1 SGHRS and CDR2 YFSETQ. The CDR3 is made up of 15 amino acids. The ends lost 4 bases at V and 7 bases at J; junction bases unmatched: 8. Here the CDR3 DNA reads TGCGCCAGCAGCCCGGGGGTTAGCGGGGGGAATGAGCAGTTCTTC. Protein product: CASSPGVSGGNEQFF.

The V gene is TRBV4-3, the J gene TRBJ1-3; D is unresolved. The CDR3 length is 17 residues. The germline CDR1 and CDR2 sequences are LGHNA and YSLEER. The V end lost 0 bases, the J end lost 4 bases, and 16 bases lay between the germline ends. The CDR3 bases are TGCGCCAGCAGCCAAGATCTCGATCATCCGGCAGGAAACACCATATATTTT. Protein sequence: CASSQDLDHPAGNTIYF.